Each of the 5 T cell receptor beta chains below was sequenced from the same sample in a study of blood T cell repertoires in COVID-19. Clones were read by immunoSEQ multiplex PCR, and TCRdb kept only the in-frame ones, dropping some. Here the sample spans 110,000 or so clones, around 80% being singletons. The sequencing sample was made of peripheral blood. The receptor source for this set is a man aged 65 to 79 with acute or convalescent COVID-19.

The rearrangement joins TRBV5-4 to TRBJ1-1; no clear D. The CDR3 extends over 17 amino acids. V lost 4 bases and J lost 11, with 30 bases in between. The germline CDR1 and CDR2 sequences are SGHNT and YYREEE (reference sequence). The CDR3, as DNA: TGTGCCAGCAGCCAGCCCCGGTTGGGAGCCGGAGGAGAGGTGGCTTTCTTT. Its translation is CASSQPRLGAGGEVAFF.

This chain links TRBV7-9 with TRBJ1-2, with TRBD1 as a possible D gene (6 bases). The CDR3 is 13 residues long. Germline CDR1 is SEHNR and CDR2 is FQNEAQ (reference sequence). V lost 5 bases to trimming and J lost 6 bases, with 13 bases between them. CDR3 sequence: CASSPGTFNGYTF. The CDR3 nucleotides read TGTGCCAGCAGCCCGGGGACATTTAATGGCTACACCTTC.

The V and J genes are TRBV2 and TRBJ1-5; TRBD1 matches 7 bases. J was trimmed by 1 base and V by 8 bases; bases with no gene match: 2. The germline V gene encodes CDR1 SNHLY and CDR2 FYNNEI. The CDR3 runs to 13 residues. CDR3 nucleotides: TGTGCCAGCCAGGGACAGAGCAATCAGCCCCAGCATTTT. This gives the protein CASQGQSNQPQHF.

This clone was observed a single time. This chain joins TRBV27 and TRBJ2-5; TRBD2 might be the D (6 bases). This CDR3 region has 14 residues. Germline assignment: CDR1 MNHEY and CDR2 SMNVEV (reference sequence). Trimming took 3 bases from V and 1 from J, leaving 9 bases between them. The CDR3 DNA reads TGTGCCAGCAGTTTCCTGACTAGCCAAGAGACCCAGTACTTC. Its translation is CASSFLTSQETQYF.

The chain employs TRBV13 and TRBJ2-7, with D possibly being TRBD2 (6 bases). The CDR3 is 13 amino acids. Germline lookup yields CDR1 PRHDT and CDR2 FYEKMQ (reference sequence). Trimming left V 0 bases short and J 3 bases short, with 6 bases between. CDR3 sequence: CASSLGGGYEQYF. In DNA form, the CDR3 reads TGTGCCAGCAGCTTAGGGGGGGGCTACGAGCAGTACTTC.